This T cell receptor (beta chain) came from a study of OX40 agonist ivuxolimab in advanced cancers. Whole-study context: A male proportion of 82.7% was recorded, with mean age around 55 years and range roughly 23 to 79.

Regarding this clone: Antigen unknown.

Overall study results and limits: Both CD4+ and CD8+ T cell populations in blood had undergone clonal expansion by week 6 at 0.1 to 3.0 mg/kg.

Only in-frame clones appear in the TCRdb table, and some are missing; sequencing was by immunoSEQ multiplex PCR. Of tens of thousands of clones in the sample, about 93% are singletons; the top ten hold about 1.1%. With 6 bases clipped from V and 5 bases from J, the junction kept 12 bases outside the gene matches. Germline values: CDR1 MDHEN, CDR2 SYDVKM. The CDR3 is 16 amino acids. The V call is TRBV28, the J call TRBJ1-4, with TRBD1 matching over 7 bases. The starting material was CD4+ or CD8+ T cells sorted from blood, obtained in a trial of the OX40 agonist ivuxolimab. This sequence was found in an adult with an advanced solid tumor such as melanoma, head and neck, liver or kidney cancer. The CDR3 DNA reads as TGTGCCAGCAGAATGCACCAGGGGGGAGAGAATGAAAAACTGTTTTTT. Residues: CASRMHQGGENEKLFF.